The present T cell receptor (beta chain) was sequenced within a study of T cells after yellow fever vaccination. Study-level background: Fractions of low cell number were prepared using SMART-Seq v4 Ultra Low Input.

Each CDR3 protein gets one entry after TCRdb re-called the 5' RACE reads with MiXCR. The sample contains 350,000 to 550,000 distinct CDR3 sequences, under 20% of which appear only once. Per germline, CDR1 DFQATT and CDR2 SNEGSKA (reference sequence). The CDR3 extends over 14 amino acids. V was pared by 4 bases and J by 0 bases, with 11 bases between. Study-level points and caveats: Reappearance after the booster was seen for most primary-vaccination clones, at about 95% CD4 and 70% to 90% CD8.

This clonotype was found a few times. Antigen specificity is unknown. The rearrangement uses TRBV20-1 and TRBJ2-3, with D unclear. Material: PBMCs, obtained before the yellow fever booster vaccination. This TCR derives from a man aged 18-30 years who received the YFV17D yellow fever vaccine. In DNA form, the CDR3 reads TGCAGTGCTAACGAGCCGCCTAGCACAGATACGCAGTATTTT. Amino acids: CSANEPPSTDTQYF.